The 21 T cell receptor beta chains in this list originate from one sample, sequenced in a study of cytomegalovirus exposure and HLA in healthy donors. 13 Jbeta primers and 60 Vbeta primers were used for the PCR. Sequenced by immunoSEQ multiplex PCR; TCRdb stores in-frame clones only, minus some. Of 130,000 to 150,000 clones in the sample, approximately 83% were seen once. Sequencing was carried out using PBMCs. These receptor sequences come from a man between 35 and 55 years old in good health and CMV-seropositive.

This chain connects TRBV6-4 to TRBJ2-7; 9 bases agree with TRBD1. Germline assignment: CDR1 MRHNA and CDR2 SNTAGT. The V segment lost 3 bases and the J segment 3 bases; nucleotides outside the gene matches: 12. CDR3 length equals 17 residues. The CDR3 bases are TGTGCCAGCAGTGAATCGTCCGGGACAGGGAGGCGCTACGAGCAGTACTTC. This codes for CASSESSGTGRRYEQYF.

The genes are TRBV13 and TRBJ2-1; possibly TRBD2 for D (7 bases). The germline V gene has CDR1 PRHDT and CDR2 FYEKMQ (reference sequence). V lost 5 bases and J 3 bases, leaving 23 bases between the germline ends. The CDR3 has 18 amino acids. Here the CDR3 DNA reads TGTGCCAGCAGCCCCTCCTCGACGGCCGGGGGGCTCTACAATGAGCAGTTCTTC. Amino acids: CASSPSSTAGGLYNEQFF.

This rearrangement joins TRBV2 to TRBJ2-7; D is possibly TRBD2 (6 bases). The CDR3 loop spans 11 amino acids. Looked up from germline, CDR1 is SNHLY and CDR2 is FYNNEI. V was clipped by 8 bases and J by 5 bases, with 10 bases between them. CDR3 loop: CASQEGHEQYF. DNA of the CDR3: TGTGCCAGCCAGGAGGGCCACGAGCAGTACTTC.

The V call is TRBV21-1, the J call TRBJ2-3; the DNA was not used to check the table's D call, TRBD1. TRBV21-1 is classified as a pseudogene. The CDR3 is made up of 10 amino acids. In DNA, the CDR3 is TGTGCCAGCAGCAGGCTCACGTGGTATTTT. It specifies CASSRLTWYF.

V and J are TRBV9 and TRBJ1-3; D unresolved. This CDR3 has 15 amino acids. The V and J ends lost 0 bases and 3 bases respectively, with 10 bases between them. CDR1 is SGDLS and CDR2 is YYNGEE in the germline V gene. The CDR3 DNA is TGTGCCAGCAGCGTAGAAGCTATACGTGGAAACACCATATATTTT. This sequence encodes CASSVEAIRGNTIYF.

This clone was found once. The J gene is TRBJ1-5, the V gene TRBV19, with unresolved D. This CDR3 has 16 residues. V lost 3 bases and J lost 0, with 12 bases in between. The germline gives CDR1 LNHDA, CDR2 SQIVND (reference sequence). CDR3 protein: CASSILLGDSNQPQHF. For the CDR3, the DNA is TGTGCCAGTAGTATCCTCTTGGGAGATAGCAATCAGCCCCAGCATTTT.

The CDR3 sequence: CASSLVAGVETQYF. The CDR3 DNA reads as TGTGCCAGCAGCTTGGTTGCGGGAGTAGAGACCCAGTACTTC. The rearrangement uses TRBV5-6 and TRBJ2-5; 7 bases are a match to TRBD2. CDR3 size: 14 residues. Germline lookup yields CDR1 SGHDT and CDR2 YYEEEE. The ends lost 0 bases at V and 4 bases at J; junction bases unmatched: 3.

CDR3 region: CASSIAAKVTDTQYF. DNA for the CDR3: TGTGCCAGTAGTATCGCAGCGAAGGTGACAGATACGCAGTATTTT. The chain recombines TRBV19 with TRBJ2-3; no firm D call. Trimming shortened V by 3 bases and J by 3 bases, and 13 bases separated the two germline ends. The V gene's germline CDR1 is LNHDA and CDR2 SQIVND (reference sequence). This CDR3 comprises 15 residues.

The count of this clone is one. This chain joins TRBV27 and TRBJ2-7, with 11 bases identical to TRBD2. The V gene end was trimmed by 6 bases and the J gene end by 7 bases; junction bases not matched to a gene: 8. The germline V gene has CDR1 MNHEY and CDR2 SMNVEV (reference sequence). The length of the CDR3 is 14 residues. CDR3 nucleotides: TGTGCCAGCAGAATAGCGGGAGGGCCACTAGAGCAGTACTTC. It translates to CASRIAGGPLEQYF.

V is TRBV6-1 and J is TRBJ2-7; D unresolved. CDR3 length: 17 amino acids. Trimming pared 0 bases from V and 1 base from J, leaving 16 bases between. Germline assignment: CDR1 MNHNS and CDR2 SASEGT. The CDR3 reads CASSEALLGFVSYEQYF. The CDR3 region has the DNA TGTGCCAGCAGTGAAGCGCTTCTTGGCTTCGTATCCTACGAGCAGTACTTC.

This clone has only one observation. J is TRBJ1-5 and V is TRBV18; no clear D gene. Germline CDR1 reads KGHSH; CDR2 reads LQKENI. The CDR3 is made up of 17 amino acids. Between the trimmed V and J ends, which lost 1 base and 0 bases, there was a span of 13 bases. CDR3: CASSPQDASYSNQPQHF. In DNA form, the CDR3 reads TGTGCCAGCTCACCACAGGATGCTAGTTATAGCAATCAGCCCCAGCATTTT.

This clone was observed once. CDR3 amino acids: CASGRGGFYGYTF. Here the CDR3 DNA reads TGTGCCAGCGGTAGGGGGGGGTTCTATGGCTACACCTTC. This rearrangement joins TRBV6-5 to TRBJ1-2, with D possibly being TRBD1 (6 bases). Deletions cut 8 bases from V and 4 bases from J, with 14 bases between. Per germline, CDR1 MNHEY and CDR2 SVGAGI. This CDR3 contains 13 residues.

This chain connects TRBV2 to TRBJ1-5, with no clear D. Germline V CDR1 and CDR2: SNHLY, FYNNEI. The CDR3 runs 16 residues. The V end lost 3 bases, the J end lost 6 bases, and 18 bases lay between the germline ends. CDR3 DNA sequence: TGTGCCAGCAGTGATGGTAGGCTCCCCACGGGTCAGCCCCAGCATTTT. Translating gives CASSDGRLPTGQPQHF.

This rearrangement joins TRBV25-1 to TRBJ2-7; D possibly corresponds to TRBD2 (5 bases). The CDR3 sequence is 13 residues long. V lost 2 bases and J lost 5, with 10 bases in between. The germline V gene has CDR1 MGHDK and CDR2 SYGVNS. The CDR3 bases are TGTGCCAGCAGTGAACCCGCCGGGAACGAGCAGTACTTC. Translating it yields CASSEPAGNEQYF.

The chain is built from TRBV5-1 and TRBJ1-2; maybe TRBD1 (6 bases). V dropped 0 bases and J dropped 3 bases, with 18 bases sitting between them. This CDR3 is built from 17 residues. CDR1 and CDR2 from the germline V gene are SGHRS and YFSETQ. The CDR3 sequence: CASSLDTGSTADYGYTF. DNA for the CDR3: TGCGCCAGCAGCTTGGATACAGGGAGTACAGCAGACTATGGCTACACCTTC.

In its sample, this clone was seen a few times. The chain has TRBV6-6 and TRBJ2-1, with D uncertain. Trimming took off 2 bases at V and 0 bases at J, with 11 bases between the two ends. Looked up from germline, CDR1 is MNHNY and CDR2 is SVGAGI (reference sequence). The CDR3 length is 16 residues. This CDR3 is CASSYPRSLSYNEQFF. CDR3 nucleotide sequence: TGTGCCAGCAGTTACCCTAGATCACTCTCCTACAATGAGCAGTTCTTC.

V usage is TRBV9 and J usage is TRBJ1-2; 8 positions agree with TRBD1. The CDR3 has 16 residues. Trimming at V came to 0 bases and at J to 5 bases, leaving 9 bases not matched to a gene. Germline-derived CDR1 and CDR2 are SGDLS and YYNGEE. The DNA of the CDR3 is TGTGCCAGCAGCGTAGGCGGGCAGGGGGCAAATTATGGCTACACCTTC. It encodes CASSVGGQGANYGYTF.

The chain joins TRBV5-1 to TRBJ1-2; 7 bases are shared with TRBD1. This CDR3 has 13 residues. Trimming removed 7 bases from V and 4 bases from J; junction bases left unmatched: 7. The V gene's germline CDR1 is SGHRS and CDR2 YFSETQ. For the CDR3, the DNA is TGCGCCAGCGGACTGACAGGGAGCTATGGCTACACCTTC. It specifies CASGLTGSYGYTF.

J is TRBJ1-3 and V is TRBV9; 7 nucleotides match TRBD1. CDR3 length: 13 residues. With V trimmed by 7 bases and J by 4 bases, 5 bases remained unmatched. From germline, CDR1 is SGDLS and CDR2 YYNGEE. The CDR3 region has the DNA TGTGCCAGCGGCCTGACAGGGGGAAACACCATATATTTT. This translates into CASGLTGGNTIYF.

About this clone itself: The junction shows a germline mismatch at one end, possibly a read error. The genes are TRBV7-7 and TRBJ2-1; 13 bases are a match to TRBD2. Looked up from germline, CDR1 is SSHAT and CDR2 is FNYEAQ (reference sequence). The length of the CDR3 is 15 residues. The CDR3 DNA follows: TGTGCTAGCAGTCAAGGACTAGCGGGAGCAGGAGAGCAGTTCTTC. Residues: CASSQGLAGAGEQFF.

The J gene is TRBJ2-2, the V gene TRBV2; 7 bases match TRBD1. This CDR3 contains 16 residues. CDR1 SNHLY and CDR2 FYNNEI come from the germline V gene. J gave up 0 bases and V 6 bases, and 7 bases lay outside the gene matches. The CDR3 is CASRTGTGANTGELFF. CDR3 DNA sequence: TGTGCCAGCAGGACCGGCACAGGGGCGAACACCGGGGAGCTGTTTTTT.